The sequence of this TCR beta chain was determined in a study of blood T cells in healthy people across ages. With regard to this clonotype: Its matching antigen is unknown.

Findings of the study overall: Naive T cell percentage showed a strong correlation with TCR beta diversity.

Primed by a sample-barcoded 5' primer and a J-beta primer mix, a second PCR proceeded for about 6 to 11 cycles. TCRdb analysed the 5' RACE reads with MiXCR anew, one entry per CDR3 protein. The table has about 1,500,000 distinct CDR3 sequences, approximately 30% seen once. The CDR3 spans 13 residues. V lost 2 bases and J lost 3, with 10 bases in between. Germline V lookup: CDR1 DFQATT, CDR2 SNEGSKA (reference sequence). Sequencing was done on a sample of blood. This sequence was found in a woman in her twenties or thirties in good health. The V and J genes are TRBV20-1 and TRBJ2-5; D gene uncertain. The CDR3 spells CSARSEWEETQYF. CDR3 nucleotide sequence: TGCAGTGCTAGAAGTGAGTGGGAAGAGACCCAGTACTTC.